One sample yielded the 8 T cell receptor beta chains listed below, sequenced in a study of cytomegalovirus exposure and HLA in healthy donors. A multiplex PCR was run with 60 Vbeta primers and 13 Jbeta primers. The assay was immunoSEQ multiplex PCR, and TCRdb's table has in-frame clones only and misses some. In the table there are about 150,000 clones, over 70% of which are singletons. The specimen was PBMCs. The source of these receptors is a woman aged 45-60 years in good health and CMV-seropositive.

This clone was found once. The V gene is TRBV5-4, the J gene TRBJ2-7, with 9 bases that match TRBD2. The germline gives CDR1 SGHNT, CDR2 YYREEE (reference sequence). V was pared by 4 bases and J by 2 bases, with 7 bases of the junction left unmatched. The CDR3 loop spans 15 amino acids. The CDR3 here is CASSGTAGGTYEQYF. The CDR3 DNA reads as TGTGCCAGCAGCGGTACAGCGGGAGGTACCTACGAGCAGTACTTC.

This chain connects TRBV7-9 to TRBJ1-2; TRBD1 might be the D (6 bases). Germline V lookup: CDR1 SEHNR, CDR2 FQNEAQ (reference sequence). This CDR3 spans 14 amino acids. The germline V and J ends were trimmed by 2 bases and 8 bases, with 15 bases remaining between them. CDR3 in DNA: TGTGCCAGCAGCTTATTGGCAGGGGCGCACGGCTACACCTTC. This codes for CASSLLAGAHGYTF.

CDR3 DNA sequence: TGTGCCAGCACCATTTCTAGCGGGGTCACCGGGGAGCTGTTTTTT. Translated: CASTISSGVTGELFF. The chain links TRBV2 to TRBJ2-2, with 9 bases fitting TRBD2. From germline, CDR1 is SNHLY and CDR2 FYNNEI. V gave up 7 bases and J gave up 4 bases; unmatched junction bases: 7. There are 15 residues in the CDR3.

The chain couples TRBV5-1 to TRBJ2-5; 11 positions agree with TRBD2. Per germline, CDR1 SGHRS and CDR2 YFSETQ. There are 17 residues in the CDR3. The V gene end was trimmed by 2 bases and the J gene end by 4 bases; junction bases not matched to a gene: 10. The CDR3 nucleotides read TGCGCCAGCAGCTTTCTGTCTAGCGGGGGGCCTGGAGAGACCCAGTACTTC. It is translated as CASSFLSSGGPGETQYF.

CDR3 loop: CASSSLLSGISHEQFF. The CDR3 nucleotides are TGTGCCAGCAGTTCCCTCCTGAGCGGGATAAGCCATGAGCAGTTCTTC. The V and J genes are TRBV28 and TRBJ2-1, with 7 bases fitting TRBD2. After removal of 4 bases from V and 8 bases from J, the junction contained 14 bases not matched to a gene. The CDR3 is 16 residues long. Germline V gene sequence: CDR1 MDHEN, CDR2 SYDVKM.

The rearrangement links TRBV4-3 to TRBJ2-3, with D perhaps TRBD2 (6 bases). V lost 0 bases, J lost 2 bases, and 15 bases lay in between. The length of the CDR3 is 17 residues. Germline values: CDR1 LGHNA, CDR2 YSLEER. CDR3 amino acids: CASSQDFGGLYTDTQYF. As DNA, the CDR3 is TGCGCCAGCAGCCAAGATTTCGGGGGACTTTACACAGATACGCAGTATTTT.

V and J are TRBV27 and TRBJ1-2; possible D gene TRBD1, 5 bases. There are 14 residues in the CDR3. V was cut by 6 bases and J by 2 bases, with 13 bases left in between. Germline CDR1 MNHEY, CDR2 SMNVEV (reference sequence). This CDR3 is CASRQTTENYGYTF. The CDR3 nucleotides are TGTGCCAGCAGGCAAACGACAGAGAACTATGGCTACACCTTC.

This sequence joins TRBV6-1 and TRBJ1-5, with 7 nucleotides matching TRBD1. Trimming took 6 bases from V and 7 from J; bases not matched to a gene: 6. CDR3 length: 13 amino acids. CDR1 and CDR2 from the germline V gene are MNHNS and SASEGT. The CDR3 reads CASRETGNQPQHF. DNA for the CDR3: TGTGCCAGCAGGGAGACAGGGAACCAGCCCCAGCATTTT.